The present TCR beta chain was sequenced within a study of CD4 T cells in relation to SARS-CoV-2 and coronaviruses. Assay used: immunoSEQ multiplex PCR; TCRdb lists only in-frame clones, some missing. The repertoire includes about 41,000 clones, about 80% of them detected once, and roughly 1.2% sits in the top ten. Worth noting for this clone: The antigen remains unidentified.

The CDR3 totals 15 residues. Per the germline V gene, CDR1 is MDHEN and CDR2 is SYDVKM. Trimming took off 4 bases at V and 2 bases at J, with 12 bases between the two ends. Over 80,000 naive or memory CD4+ cells were cultured with CEF peptides for around eleven days. This receptor was identified in an adult with COVID-19. This sequence joins TRBV28 and TRBJ1-3; D remains ambiguous. The source material was naive CD4+ T cells from PBMCs, cultured in vitro. As to subset: naive CD4+ T cells isolated by negative enrichment. CDR3 DNA: TGTGCCAGCAGTTCCCTTCGGGCAGCTGGAAACACCATATATTTT. Encoded protein: CASSSLRAAGNTIYF.